The clone carrying this T cell receptor (beta chain) was seen only a few times. Antigen: not known. cDNA came from roughly 0.47 to 1 ug RNA primed by random hexamers. The immunoSEQ assay covered 54 Vbeta and 13 Jbeta segments for CDR3. TCRdb analysed the immunoSEQ multiplex PCR reads with MiXCR anew, one entry per CDR3 protein. Of about 300,000 distinct CDR3 sequences in the sample, over 75% are singletons; the top ten hold approximately 0.2%. The sample is drawn from a study of CD8 T cells in Susac syndrome. Study-wide findings and caveats: Regarding the TCR sequencing and HLA analysis, the study admitted that a relatively small number of individuals were involved.

The multiple sclerosis controls were treatment-naive patients with relapsing-remitting disease that was stable or active. TEMRA cells were FACS-enriched and CD8+ and CD4+ T cells negatively isolated. Looked up from germline, CDR1 is SGHNT and CDR2 is YYREEE (reference sequence). This CDR3 comprises 11 residues. V lost 2 bases, J lost 6 bases, and 3 bases lay in between. This chain links TRBV5-4 with TRBJ2-1; no firm D call. The sample taken for sequencing was CD8+ T cells from PBMCs. The source of this sequence is a human donor with multiple sclerosis. CDR3 bases: TGTGCCAGCAGCTTTACCAATGAGCAGTTCTTC. It specifies CASSFTNEQFF.